This TCR beta chain was profiled in a study of blood T cells in healthy people across ages. The V gene's germline CDR1 is DFQATT and CDR2 SNEGSKA (reference sequence). The V and J ends lost 6 bases and 9 bases, in that order; junction bases with no gene match: 14. The CDR3 runs to 13 residues. PCR was performed a second time for about 7 to 12 cycles using a sample-barcoded 5' primer and a J-beta primer mix. Via MiXCR, TCRdb re-called the 5' RACE reads, giving one row per CDR3 protein. The sample shows 1.5 million or so distinct CDR3 sequences, 35% to 45% of them seen only once. This TCR was sampled from a woman aged 18-30 years in good health. The chain recombines TRBV20-1 with TRBJ2-7; 7 bases fit TRBD1. What was sequenced was blood. Here the CDR3 DNA reads TGCAGTGCCCGAGTCGAGGGGGCGCATCGGCAGTACTTC. Its protein product is CSARVEGAHRQYF.